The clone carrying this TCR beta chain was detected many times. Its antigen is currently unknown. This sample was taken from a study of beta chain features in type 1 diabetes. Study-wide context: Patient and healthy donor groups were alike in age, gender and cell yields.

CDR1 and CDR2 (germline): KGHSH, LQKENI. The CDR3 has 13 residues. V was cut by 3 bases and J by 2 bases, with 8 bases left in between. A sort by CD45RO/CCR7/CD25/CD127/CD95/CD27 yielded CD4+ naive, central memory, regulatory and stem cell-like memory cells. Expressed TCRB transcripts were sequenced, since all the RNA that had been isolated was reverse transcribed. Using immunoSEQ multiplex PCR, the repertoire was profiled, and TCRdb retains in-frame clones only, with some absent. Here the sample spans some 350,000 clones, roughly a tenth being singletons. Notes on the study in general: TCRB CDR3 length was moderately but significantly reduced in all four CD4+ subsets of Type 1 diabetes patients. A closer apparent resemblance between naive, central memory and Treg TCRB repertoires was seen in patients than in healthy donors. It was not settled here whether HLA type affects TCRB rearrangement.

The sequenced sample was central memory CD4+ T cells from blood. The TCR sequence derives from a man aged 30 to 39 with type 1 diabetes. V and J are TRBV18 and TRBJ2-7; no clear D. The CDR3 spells CASSPHKTYEQYF. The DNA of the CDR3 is TGTGCCAGCTCACCGCACAAAACCTACGAGCAGTACTTC.